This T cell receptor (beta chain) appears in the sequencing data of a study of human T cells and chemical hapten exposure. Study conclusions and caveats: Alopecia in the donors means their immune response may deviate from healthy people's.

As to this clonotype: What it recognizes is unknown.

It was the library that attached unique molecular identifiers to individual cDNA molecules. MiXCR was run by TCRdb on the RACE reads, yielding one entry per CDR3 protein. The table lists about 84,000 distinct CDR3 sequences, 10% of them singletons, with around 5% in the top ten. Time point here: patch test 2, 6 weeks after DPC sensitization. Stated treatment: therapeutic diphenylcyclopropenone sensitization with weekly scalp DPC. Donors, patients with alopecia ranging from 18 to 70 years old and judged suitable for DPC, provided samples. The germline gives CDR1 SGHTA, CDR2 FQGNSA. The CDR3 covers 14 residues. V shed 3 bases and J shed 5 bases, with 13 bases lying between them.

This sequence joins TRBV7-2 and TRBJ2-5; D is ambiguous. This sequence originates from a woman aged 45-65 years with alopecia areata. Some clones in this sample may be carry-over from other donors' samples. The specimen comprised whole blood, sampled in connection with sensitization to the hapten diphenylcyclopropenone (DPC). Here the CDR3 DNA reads TGTGCCAGCAGCTTCCTCCCCGAGATGGAGACCCAGTACTTC. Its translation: CASSFLPEMETQYF.